A selection of T cell receptor beta chains follows, all from one sample in a study of control samples from healthy donors and cancer patients. The table came from immunoSEQ multiplex PCR; TCRdb's copy has only in-frame clones and leaves some out. The sample carries about 160,000 clones, 70% to 90% recorded once. Sequencing was done on a sample of blood. These TCRs come from a man younger than 45 in good health. Both conserved end residues are part of each CDR3. Each record gives: clone size, V gene, CDR3 protein. Clone size is shown for a subset of rows, as once, few, many or a class of expanded clone.

>-|TRBV7-2
CASSTTDLVNEQYF
>-|TRBV6-4
CASRPGQSYGYTF
>-|TRBV11-3
CASSLRAGGSSTDTQYF
>-|TRBV13
CASSPKGQGTSNEQFF
>few|TRBV15
CATSRDPRDGNIQYF
>-|TRBV27
CASRPSGANVLTF
>-|TRBV11-2
CASSLEGNTIYF
>-|TRBV7-3
CASSPGWGGPPTQYF
>-|TRBV30
CAWTLRGAGYGYTF
>-|TRBV6-4
CASSLDFTGELFF
>-|TRBV10-3
CAISEPFGRELFF
>-|TRBV2
CASSDATGVGIQYF
>few|TRBV18
CASSPGLQENIQYF
>-|TRBV4-3
CASSQEISGSVSYEQYF
>-|TRBV11-2
CASRFRAGQMNTEAFF
>-|TRBV10-3
CAIQSGGSYGYTF
>-|TRBV11-2
CASSHLGPQETQYF
>-|TRBV9
CASSAILTGNTEAFF
>once|TRBV20-1
CSAYRVETQYF
>-|TRBV10-1
CANRRGSNYGYTF
>-|TRBV12-3/TRBV12-4
CASSYGGGETQYF
>-|TRBV24-1
CATATGSGNTIYF
>-|TRBV24-1
CATRSGQGTDTQYF
>-|TRBV14
CASSHKTGIGELFF
>-|TRBV6-5
CASSYLGVRGTEAFF
>-|TRBV27
CASSLWGSTEAFF
>once|TRBV12-3/TRBV12-4
CASKGGRYEQYF
>-|TRBV7-9
CASSGTDSSYEQYF
>-|TRBV18
CASSRTSGNGPNTGELFF
>-|TRBV4-1
CASRPWGGAYEQYF
>-|TRBV7-9
CASSLSGGGDQPQHF